The T cell receptor beta chain described here comes from a study of PD-1 and CTLA-4 blockade in melanoma. The CDR3 consists of 14 residues. The J segment lost 5 bases and the V segment lost 5 bases, leaving 7 bases of the junction unmatched. CDR1 is MNHEY, CDR2 SVGAGI, per germline. Generated by immunoSEQ multiplex PCR, the TCRdb table keeps only in-frame clones and is missing some. The repertoire holds around 16,000 clones, with roughly 73% as singletons. This rearrangement joins TRBV6-5 to TRBJ2-7, with 9 nucleotides matching TRBD1. Sequenced here: CD8+ T cells from peripheral blood, sampled before anti-PD-1 treatment. This receptor was identified in a human donor with melanoma. CDR3 amino acids: CASSKRTGANEQYF. CDR3 coding DNA: TGTGCCAGCAGTAAACGGACAGGGGCCAACGAGCAGTACTTC.